This TCR beta chain was profiled in a study of neurological immune-mediated disorders (dated by TCRdb to about 2019). Background for the entire study: Peripheral blood TCR-beta repertoires from patients with HTLV-I-associated myelopathy (HAM/TSP), patients with multiple sclerosis, and healthy controls were compared in the study using UMI-based sequencing. The cohort comprised 60 to 75 subjects: some 14 HAM/TSP patients, approximately 34 multiple sclerosis patients and around 20 healthy controls. The approximately 110 TCR-beta libraries covered PBMC samples along with longitudinal samples, technical triplicates, and paired sorted CD4+ and CD8+ T-cell subsets. Broader findings and caveats from the paper: TCR clonal expansion was greatest in HAM/TSP patients and smallest in MS patients, who ranked below even healthy controls. Across subjects, expanded clones never shared an identical CDR3 amino acid sequence, which suggests that the TCR-beta repertoires in every group were private.

This clonotype was seen many times. Which antigen it targets is not known. There are no base qualities to consult, and no much larger clone falls within one base. Blood bank volunteers in Maryland, USA served as the healthy controls. For the sorted-subset TCR libraries, the starting material was about 930,000 sorted CD4+ or CD8+ T cells. Peripheral blood was subjected to Ficoll-Hypaque density gradient centrifugation to isolate PBMCs, which were then cryopreserved in liquid nitrogen. Paired sorted CD4+ and CD8+ subsets came from healthy controls, HAM/TSP patients and MS patients. To synthesize cDNA, template-switch 5'RACE was performed with a primer carrying a 10-nucleotide random unique molecular identifier so that each TCR transcript was tagged. Every sequencing run covered 15-18 subjects and yielded more than 160 million TCR-beta sequences. The RNeasy kit was used for extraction of total RNA. Using the KAPA Real-time Library Amplification kit, TCR-beta VDJ regions were amplified with primers for the TCR constant region and the 5'RACE anchor. A first PCR added sample indexes and Illumina adaptors, after which a second PCR increased the library yield. After purification with Ampure beads, the TCR product of roughly 650 bp was size-selected on a 2% E-gel SizeSelection system. Before pooling, libraries had their quality checked on a Bioanalyzer, their concentration measured with Qubit, and their quantity determined with the Kapa Library Quantification kit. Paired-end 2 x 150 bp sequencing of the libraries was performed on an Illumina HiSeq 2500. To increase sequence diversity, 25-30% phiX was spiked into each library pool. The original methods were these. Quality-filtered reads were processed with the UMI-based MiGEC pipeline, which removed over 85% of raw TCR sequences during error correction. VDJ genes were aligned to IMGT germline references, and each clonotype was defined by a unique CDR3 amino acid sequence together with V-J genes. Clonal expansion, Shannon diversity and CDR3 relatedness were evaluated with VDJtools (CalcPairwiseDistances, ClusterSamples), while phylogenetic trees were built in CLCbio workbench. Expanded clones were defined as having at least 8 unique UMIs, based on coefficient-of-variation modelling across technical triplicates. TCRdb reanalyzed the raw reads on its own, using fastp at Q25 for trimming and MiXCR for clone calling, and kept in-frame beta chains. Each entry is one CDR3 protein sequence, shown with its most common DNA and genes. Here the V and J calls rest on TCRdb's processing, not on the authors' analysis. Counted in this sample were tens of thousands of distinct CDR3 sequences; roughly 6% of them appeared once. The ten largest clones represent around 0.6% of the sample.

A distance of 11 bases separates the germline ends of V and J, which lose 8 bases and 6 bases respectively. The CDR3 has 13 amino acids, counting the end cysteine and phenylalanine. The retained sequence is limited to the CDR3, 39 bases, with the frame set at the first base. The germline V gene gives CDR1 as MNHEY and CDR2 as SVGAGI. This sequence originates from a middle-aged woman in good health. The rearranged chain carries TRBV6-5 and TRBJ1-6; TRBD1 is a possible D gene, resting on 6 matching bases. Material for sequencing was CD4+ T cells from blood. The sequenced DNA: TGTGCCAGCGGGGGGCCTGCTAATTCACCCCTCCACTTT. The translation is CASGGPANSPLHF.